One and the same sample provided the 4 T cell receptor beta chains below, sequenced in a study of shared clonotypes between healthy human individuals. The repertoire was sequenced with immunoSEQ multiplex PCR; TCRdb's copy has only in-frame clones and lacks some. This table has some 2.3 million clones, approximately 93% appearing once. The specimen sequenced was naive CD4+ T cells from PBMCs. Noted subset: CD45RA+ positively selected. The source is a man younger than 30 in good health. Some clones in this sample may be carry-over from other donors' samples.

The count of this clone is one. The CDR3 is CASSEPPGQGNNEQFF. CDR3 DNA: TGTGCCAGCAGTGAGCCTCCGGGACAGGGGAACAATGAGCAGTTCTTC. V gene TRBV25-1 combines with J gene TRBJ2-1, with TRBD1 matching over 10 bases. This CDR3 contains 16 residues. CDR1 and CDR2 from the germline V gene are MGHDK and SYGVNS. J gave up 5 bases and V 3 bases, and 7 bases lay outside the gene matches.

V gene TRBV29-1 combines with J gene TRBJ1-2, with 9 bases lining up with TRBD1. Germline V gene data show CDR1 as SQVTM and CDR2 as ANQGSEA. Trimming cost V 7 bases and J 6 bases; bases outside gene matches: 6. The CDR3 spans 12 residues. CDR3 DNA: TGCAGCGCCGTAAGACAGGGGGATGGCTACACCTTC. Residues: CSAVRQGDGYTF.

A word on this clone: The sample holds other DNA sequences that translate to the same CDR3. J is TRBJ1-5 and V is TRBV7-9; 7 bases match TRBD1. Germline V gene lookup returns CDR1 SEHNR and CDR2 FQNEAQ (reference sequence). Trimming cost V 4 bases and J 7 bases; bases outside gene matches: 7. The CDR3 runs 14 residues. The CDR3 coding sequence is TGTGCCAGCAGCTCCGACAGGGTCGGGCAGCCCCAGCATTTT. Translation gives CASSSDRVGQPQHF. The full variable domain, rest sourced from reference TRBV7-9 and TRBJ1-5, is DTGVSQNPRHKITKRGQNVTFRCDPISEHNRLYWYRQTLGQGPEFLTYFQNEAQLEKSRLLSDRFSAERPKGSFSTLEIQRTEQGDSAMYLCASSSDRVGQPQHFGDGTRLSIL.

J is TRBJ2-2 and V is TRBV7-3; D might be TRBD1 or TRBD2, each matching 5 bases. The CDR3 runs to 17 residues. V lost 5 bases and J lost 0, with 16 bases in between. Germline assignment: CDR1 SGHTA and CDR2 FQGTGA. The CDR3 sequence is CASSLFGTASNTGELFF. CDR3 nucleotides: TGTGCCAGCAGCCTATTCGGGACGGCTTCGAACACCGGGGAGCTGTTTTTT.